The clone carrying this T cell receptor beta chain was seen repeatedly, ten times or more. J gave up 0 bases and V 4 bases, and 1 base lay outside the gene matches. Germline V CDR1 and CDR2: SGHTA, FQGNSA. The CDR3 consists of 14 residues. TCRdb passed the 5' RACE reads through MiXCR, listing each CDR3 protein once. Seen here are 66,000 or so distinct CDR3 sequences, around 3% observed once, and the top ten hold 3% to 4%. The data are from a study of neurological immune-mediated disorders. The sequence came from a man aged 35 to 55 with multiple sclerosis. The gene calls are TRBV7-2 and TRBJ1-1; 8 bases fit TRBD1. The material sequenced was PBMCs. CDR3 region: CASSSTGVNTEAFF. CDR3 bases: TGTGCCAGCAGCTCGACAGGGGTGAACACTGAAGCTTTCTTT. The complete variable domain, with remaining parts taken from reference TRBV7-2 and TRBJ1-1, reads GAGVSQSPSNKVTEKGKDVELRCDPISGHTALYWYRQSLGQGLEFLIYFQGNSAPDKSGLPSDRFSAERTGGSVSTLTIQRTQQEDSAVYLCASSSTGVNTEAFFGQGTRLTVV.